The following is a T cell receptor beta chain sequence with its context. The sample comes from a study of blood T cell repertoires in COVID-19. This CDR3 has 14 amino acids. V lost 4 bases to trimming and J lost 7 bases, with 14 bases between them. Germline CDR1 and CDR2: LNHDA and SQIVND (reference sequence). Repertoires were generated with immunoSEQ multiplex PCR, while TCRdb's copy carries only in-frame clones and drops some. Of 150,000 to 200,000 clones listed, about 92% are singletons. The sequencing sample was made of peripheral blood. This rearrangement joins TRBV19 to TRBJ1-5; tentative D call: TRBD1 (6 bases). The receptor comes from a man aged 55-75 years with active or convalescent COVID-19. CDR3 DNA: TGTGCCAGTAGTACCGAGACAGGCCGGCAGCCCCAGCATTTT. Translated: CASSTETGRQPQHF.